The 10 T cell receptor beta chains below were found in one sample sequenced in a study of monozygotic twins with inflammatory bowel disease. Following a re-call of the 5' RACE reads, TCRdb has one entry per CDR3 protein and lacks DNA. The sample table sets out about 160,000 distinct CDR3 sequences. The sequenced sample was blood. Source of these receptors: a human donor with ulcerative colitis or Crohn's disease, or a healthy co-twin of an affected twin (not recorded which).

The CDR3 sequence: CASRRQGREKLFF. The rearrangement links TRBV6-5 to TRBJ1-4; TCRdb returns TRBD1, unconfirmable since there is no DNA. Germline V CDR1 and CDR2: MNHEY, SVGAGI. The CDR3 runs 13 residues.

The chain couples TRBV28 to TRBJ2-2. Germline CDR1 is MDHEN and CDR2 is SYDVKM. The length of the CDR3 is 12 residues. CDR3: CASTQFTGELFF.

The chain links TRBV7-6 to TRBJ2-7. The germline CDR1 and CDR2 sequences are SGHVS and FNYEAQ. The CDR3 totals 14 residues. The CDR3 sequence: CASSSPPSSYEQYF. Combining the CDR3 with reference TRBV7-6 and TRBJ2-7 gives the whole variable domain GAGVSQSPRYKVTKRGQDVALRCDPISGHVSLYWYRQALGQGPEFLTYFNYEAQQDKSGLPNDRFSAERPEGSISTLTIQRTEQRDSAMYRCASSSPPSSYEQYFGPGTRLTVT.

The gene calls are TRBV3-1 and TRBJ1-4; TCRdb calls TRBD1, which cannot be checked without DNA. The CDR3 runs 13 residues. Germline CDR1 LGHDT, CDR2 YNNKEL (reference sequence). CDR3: CASQYSGNEKLFF.

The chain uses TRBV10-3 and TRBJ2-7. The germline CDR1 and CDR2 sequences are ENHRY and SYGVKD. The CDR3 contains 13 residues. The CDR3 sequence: CAIRSARAYEQYF.

The chain's CDR3 is CASSQDPGGNYGYTF. V usage is TRBV4-3 and J usage is TRBJ1-2. There are 15 residues in the CDR3. The germline V gene has CDR1 LGHNA and CDR2 YSLEER.

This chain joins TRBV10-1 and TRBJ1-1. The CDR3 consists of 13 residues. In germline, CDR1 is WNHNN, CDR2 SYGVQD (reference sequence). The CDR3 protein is CASSESRYTEAFF.

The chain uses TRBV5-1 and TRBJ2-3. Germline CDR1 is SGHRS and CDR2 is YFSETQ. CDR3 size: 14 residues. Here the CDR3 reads CASSIRARTDTQYF.

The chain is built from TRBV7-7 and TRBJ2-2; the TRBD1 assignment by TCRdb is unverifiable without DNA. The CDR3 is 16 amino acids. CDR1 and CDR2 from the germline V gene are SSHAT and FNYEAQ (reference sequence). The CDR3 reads CASSLVPGSSTGELFF.

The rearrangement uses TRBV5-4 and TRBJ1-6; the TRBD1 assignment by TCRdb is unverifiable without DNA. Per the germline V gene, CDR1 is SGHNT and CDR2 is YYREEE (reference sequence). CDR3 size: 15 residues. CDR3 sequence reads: CASSLVGGPNSPLHF.